These 26 T cell receptor beta chains were all obtained from the same sample, sequenced in a study of CD8 T cells in Susac syndrome. Random hexamers were used to reverse transcribe 0.5 to 1 ug of RNA. TCRdb re-called the immunoSEQ multiplex PCR reads through MiXCR, storing one row per CDR3 protein. Among around 130,000 distinct CDR3 sequences listed, roughly 89% were seen once. The sample was CD8+ T cells from PBMCs. These receptors originate from a human donor with multiple sclerosis.

The chain links TRBV9 to TRBJ2-7; D call uncertain. The CDR3 length is 14 residues. In germline, CDR1 is SGDLS, CDR2 YYNGEE. The V gene lost 4 bases and the J gene lost 1 base, with 12 bases spanning the gap. The CDR3 bases are TGTGCCAGCAGCTCCACACTGATTTCCTACGAGCAGTACTTC. The encoded protein is CASSSTLISYEQYF.

The rearrangement uses TRBV4-2 and TRBJ1-5; unclear D gene. This CDR3 is 15 amino acids long. Germline V gene sequence: CDR1 LGHNA, CDR2 YNFKEQ. Trimming shortened V by 0 bases and J by 0 bases, and 6 bases separated the two germline ends. This CDR3 reads CASSQDAGSNQPQHF. CDR3 DNA sequence: TGTGCCAGCAGCCAAGATGCTGGTAGCAATCAGCCCCAGCATTTT.

The gene calls are TRBV6-5 and TRBJ2-7; possible D gene TRBD2, 5 bases. Trimming took 0 bases from V and 3 from J, leaving 6 bases between them. Germline lookup yields CDR1 MNHEY and CDR2 SVGAGI. This CDR3 is built from 13 residues. CDR3 sequence: CASSYSGDYEQYF. CDR3 nucleotide sequence: TGTGCCAGCAGTTACTCCGGGGACTACGAGCAGTACTTC.

The rearrangement links TRBV27 to TRBJ1-1; 10 bases fit TRBD1. The trim removed 2 bases at V and 4 bases at J, leaving 4 bases unmatched. Per the germline V gene, CDR1 is MNHEY and CDR2 is SMNVEV (reference sequence). The CDR3 sequence is 15 residues long. CDR3 DNA sequence: TGTGCCAGCAGTTTAGGGACAGGGGCGAGCACTGAAGCTTTCTTT. Protein: CASSLGTGASTEAFF.

This chain uses TRBV5-6 with TRBJ2-3, with D maybe TRBD2 (5 bases). V was shortened by 4 bases and J by 5 bases, with 14 bases between the two germline ends. The CDR3 is 14 amino acids. In germline, CDR1 is SGHDT, CDR2 YYEEEE. The CDR3 here is CASSISGEGDTQYF. The CDR3 DNA follows: TGTGCCAGCAGCATATCGGGTGAGGGAGATACGCAGTATTTT.

To note about this clonotype: The junction departs from the called germline gene at one end, perhaps through a read error. This chain joins TRBV10-3 and TRBJ2-1, with D hard to call. The CDR3 is 12 residues long. Germline V gives CDR1 ENHRY, CDR2 SYGVKD. Written as DNA, the CDR3 is TGTGCCACCAGTAAACCGGCCAATGAGCAGTTCTTC. Amino acids: CATSKPANEQFF.

The chain couples TRBV19 to TRBJ2-1; TRBD2 matches 7 bases. There are 13 residues in the CDR3. V shed 7 bases and J 7 bases; nucleotides not matched to a gene: 7. Looked up from germline, CDR1 is LNHDA and CDR2 is SQIVND (reference sequence). CDR3 DNA: TGTGCCAGTACCCCGGGGGAGGGAAATGAGCAGTTCTTC. As protein: CASTPGEGNEQFF.

A single count supports this clonotype. The V and J genes are TRBV20-1 and TRBJ2-7; 8 bases line up with TRBD2. CDR3 length: 15 amino acids. V trimming: 3 bases; J trimming: 4 bases; junction bases outside the gene matches: 11. Germline CDR1 is DFQATT and CDR2 is SNEGSKA (reference sequence). This CDR3 reads CSASEVEREKYEQYF. As DNA, the CDR3 is TGCAGTGCTAGTGAGGTGGAGCGGGAGAAGTACGAGCAGTACTTC.

The gene calls are TRBV25-1 and TRBJ2-7; the D gene is possibly TRBD2 (6 bases). V dropped 8 bases and J dropped 11 bases, with 13 bases sitting between them. Germline V CDR1 and CDR2: MGHDK, SYGVNS. This CDR3 contains 10 residues. The CDR3 loop reads CASGDRGEYF. The DNA of the CDR3 is TGTGCCAGCGGCGACCGCGGGGAGTACTTC.

A few counts support this clonotype. The genes are TRBV9 and TRBJ2-7, with D perhaps matching TRBD2 (7 bases). V was trimmed by 0 bases and J by 2 bases, leaving 9 bases between them. There are 14 residues in the CDR3. Germline CDR1 is SGDLS and CDR2 is YYNGEE. CDR3 protein: CASSVGGGAYEQYF. In DNA, the CDR3 is TGTGCCAGCAGCGTAGGCGGGGGCGCCTACGAGCAGTACTTC.

This rearrangement joins TRBV7-9 to TRBJ1-2, with D perhaps matching TRBD1 (5 bases). Germline-derived CDR1 and CDR2 are SEHNR and FQNEAQ (reference sequence). There are 14 residues in the CDR3. V was clipped by 4 bases and J by 4 bases, with 13 bases between them. CDR3 amino acids: CASSSGDVSYGYTF. CDR3 sequence (DNA): TGTGCCAGCAGCTCGGGGGACGTTAGCTATGGCTACACCTTC.

This chain links TRBV12-3 or TRBV12-4 with TRBJ2-1; 8 positions match TRBD2. This CDR3 is 16 amino acids long. J gave up 0 bases and V 6 bases, and 7 bases lay outside the gene matches. CDR3 nucleotides: TGTGCCAGCAGGGTAGCGGGATATCCCTCCTACAATGAGCAGTTCTTC. Protein product: CASRVAGYPSYNEQFF.

This sequence joins TRBV5-1 and TRBJ2-2, with no clear D. Per germline, CDR1 SGHRS and CDR2 YFSETQ. The CDR3 is 11 residues long. With 2 bases removed from V and 9 bases from J, the gap between germline ends came to 5 bases. As DNA, the CDR3 is TGCGCCAGCAGCTTTGGCCGGGAGCTGTTTTTT. This sequence encodes CASSFGRELFF.

The V call is TRBV19, the J call TRBJ2-1, with 11 positions matching TRBD1. The germline V gene has CDR1 LNHDA and CDR2 SQIVND (reference sequence). This CDR3 comprises 14 residues. The trim removed 9 bases at V and 9 bases at J, leaving 10 bases unmatched. CDR3 sequence (DNA): TGTGCCAGCGGAATATCGGACAGGGGGCTTGAGCAGTTCTTC. This encodes CASGISDRGLEQFF.

The chain uses TRBV4-2 and TRBJ2-2; 10 bases are a match to TRBD2. The CDR3 loop spans 17 amino acids. Germline CDR1 and CDR2: LGHNA and YNFKEQ. Trimming at V came to 0 bases and at J to 5 bases, leaving 6 bases not matched to a gene. The CDR3: CASSQDHSSGRTGELFF. The DNA for the CDR3 is TGTGCCAGCAGCCAAGATCATTCTAGCGGGAGAACCGGGGAGCTGTTTTTT.

V and J are TRBV6-4 and TRBJ1-1; 11 positions match TRBD1. There are 14 residues in the CDR3. Germline V gene data show CDR1 as MRHNA and CDR2 as SNTAGT. DNA for the CDR3: TGTGTCCGGACAGGGGGCGCGATAAACACTGAAGCTTTCTTT. It codes for CVRTGGAINTEAFF.

The chain employs TRBV27 and TRBJ2-1; 11 bases agree with TRBD2. With 10 bases clipped from V and 10 bases from J, the junction kept 12 bases outside the gene matches. Germline V gene lookup returns CDR1 MNHEY and CDR2 SMNVEV (reference sequence). The CDR3 totals 14 residues. CDR3 sequence (DNA): TGTGCCACTTTCGGATTAGCGGGAGGGCCGGAGCAGTTCTTC. This translates into CATFGLAGGPEQFF.

V is TRBV6-5 and J is TRBJ1-1, with 9 bases aligning to TRBD1. Germline CDR1 MNHEY, CDR2 SVGAGI. The CDR3 extends over 14 amino acids. J gave up 5 bases and V 1 base, and 2 bases lay outside the gene matches. In DNA form, the CDR3 reads TGTGCCAGCAGTTACTGGGACAGGGATACTGAAGCTTTCTTT. The encoded protein is CASSYWDRDTEAFF.

This CDR3 is CASRIGDTFYEQYF. DNA of the CDR3: TGTGCCAGCAGGATTGGGGACACCTTCTACGAGCAGTACTTC. V is TRBV6-1 and J is TRBJ2-7, with D possibly TRBD1 on 6 matching bases. The CDR3 sequence is 14 residues long. Looked up from germline, CDR1 is MNHNS and CDR2 is SASEGT. Between the trimmed V and J ends, which lost 6 bases and 3 bases, there was a span of 15 bases.

The chain combines TRBV27 with TRBJ2-3; 8 positions agree with TRBD2. This CDR3 region has 15 residues. Germline lookup yields CDR1 MNHEY and CDR2 SMNVEV (reference sequence). The ends lost 6 bases at V and 2 bases at J; junction bases unmatched: 7. CDR3 in amino acids: CASSTAGGTTDTQYF. Written as DNA, the CDR3 is TGTGCCAGCAGCACCGCGGGGGGAACCACAGATACGCAGTATTTT.

The chain carries TRBV28 and TRBJ2-7; D gene uncertain. This CDR3 region has 13 residues. V gave up 6 bases and J gave up 6 bases, with 15 bases separating them. Germline-derived CDR1 and CDR2 are MDHEN and SYDVKM. The CDR3 spells CASSLRTYTEQYF. Written as DNA, the CDR3 is TGTGCCAGCAGCTTAAGGACCTACACCGAGCAGTACTTC.

The V gene is TRBV11-2, the J gene TRBJ1-2; TRBD1 might be the D (5 bases). Germline V gene data show CDR1 as SGHAT and CDR2 as FQNNGV. The CDR3 has 16 residues. Between the trimmed V and J ends, which lost 0 bases and 4 bases, there was a span of 15 bases. DNA of the CDR3: TGTGCCAGCAGCTTAGATGGGGGGTTAGAGATCTATGGCTACACCTTC. This sequence encodes CASSLDGGLEIYGYTF.

J is TRBJ2-2 and V is TRBV2, with 8 bases lining up with TRBD1. CDR1 SNHLY and CDR2 FYNNEI come from the germline V gene. J gave up 7 bases and V 6 bases, and 4 bases lay outside the gene matches. The CDR3 consists of 13 residues. DNA for the CDR3: TGTGCCAGCAGCGACAGGGGTATCGGGGAGCTGTTTTTT. It yields the protein CASSDRGIGELFF. Complete variable domain (other parts from reference TRBV2 and TRBJ2-2): EPEVTQTPSHQVTQMGQEVILRCVPISNHLYFYWYRQILGQKVEFLVSFYNNEISEKSEIFDDQFSVERPDGSNFTLKIRSTKLEDSAMYFCASSDRGIGELFFGEGSRLTVL.

The J gene is TRBJ2-5, the V gene TRBV6-2 or TRBV6-3; D unclear. This CDR3 spans 14 amino acids. Trimming took 4 bases from V and 3 from J, leaving 12 bases between them. Germline-derived CDR1 and CDR2 are MNHEY and SVGEGT. CDR3 in DNA: TGTGCCAGCAGTTCGACAAGCCTAGAAGAGACCCAGTACTTC. Translated, it gives CASSSTSLEETQYF.

J is TRBJ2-2 and V is TRBV12-3 or TRBV12-4, with D hard to call. V was clipped by 7 bases and J by 1 base, with 10 bases between them. CDR3 length: 14 residues. The chain's CDR3 is CASKRSMNTGELFF. The CDR3 nucleotides are TGTGCCAGCAAACGATCTATGAACACCGGGGAGCTGTTTTTT.

The chain has TRBV15 and TRBJ2-7; possibly TRBD2 for D (6 bases). Germline V lookup: CDR1 LNHNV, CDR2 YYDKDF (reference sequence). Deletions cut 5 bases from V and 6 bases from J, with 14 bases between. The CDR3 covers 13 residues. In nucleotides, the CDR3 is TGTGCCACCAGCTGGCAGGGAGGAGGCGAGCAGTACTTC. This codes for CATSWQGGGEQYF.